This TCR beta chain was documented in a study of identical twins. General observations from the study: Conclusions rested on cross-sectional statistics rather than following the same donors.

One entry per CDR3 protein results from TCRdb running MiXCR on the 5' RACE reads. The sample records about 530,000 distinct CDR3 sequences, roughly 15% being singletons. This clonotype has just a few counts. Its antigen is as yet unknown. Germline V CDR1 and CDR2: SGHRS, YFSETQ. The V end lost 0 bases, the J end lost 2 bases, and 8 bases lay between the germline ends. The CDR3 length is 15 residues. The same data also went into a second study, on yellow fever vaccine responses in identical twins.

This chain connects TRBV5-1 to TRBJ2-2; no clear D gene. The material sequenced was CD4+ T cells sorted from blood. This TCR came from a woman younger than 35 in good health. This CDR3 reads CASSLALRNTGELFF. DNA for the CDR3: TGCGCCAGCAGCTTGGCTCTCCGAAACACCGGGGAGCTGTTTTTT. Looking up the rest from reference TRBV5-1 and TRBJ2-2 gives the full variable domain: KAGVTQTPRYLIKTRGQQVTLSCSPISGHRSVSWYQQTPGQGLQFLFEYFSETQRNKGNFPGRFSGRQFSNSRSEMNVSTLELGDSALYLCASSLALRNTGELFFGEGSRLTVL.